This T cell receptor beta chain was documented in a study of blood T cell repertoires in COVID-19. About the study: COVID-19 samples collected from the United States, Italy and Spain covered acute and convalescent phases.

The data were produced by immunoSEQ multiplex PCR, yet TCRdb's version contains in-frame clones alone and is incomplete. The table includes 200,000 to 250,000 clones, roughly 90% detected once. In Cohort 3, a recovered donor had either two negative PCRs, clearance, or symptom resolution. The germline gives CDR1 SQVTM, CDR2 ANQGSEA. Trimming took 3 bases from V and 4 from J, leaving 6 bases between them. This CDR3 spans 11 amino acids. Input material: PBMCs or T cells enriched from blood (not recorded which). The receptor comes from a woman in her thirties who had recovered from COVID-19. The J gene is TRBJ1-2, the V gene TRBV29-1; D is unresolved. This CDR3 is CSVDNSYGYTF. CDR3 nucleotide sequence: TGCAGCGTTGATAACAGCTATGGCTACACCTTC.